This T cell receptor (beta chain) originates from a study of blood T cell repertoires in COVID-19. About the research overall: Material from acute and convalescent COVID-19 was sourced from the United States, Italy and Spain.

In the source study's methods: Quantification of nucleated cells was approximated via reference gene primer amplification. Assay used: immunoSEQ multiplex PCR; TCRdb lists only in-frame clones, some missing. The DNA gave D and trimming, while V, J and clone size come from that table. In the table there are more than 250,000 clones, 86% of which are singletons. There are 17 residues in the CDR3. The V and J ends lost 3 bases and 3 bases respectively, with 20 bases between them. Germline V gene lookup returns CDR1 SGHDN and CDR2 FVKESK. The table lists this clone with a few counts. The rearrangement joins TRBV14 to TRBJ1-2; D perhaps matches TRBD1 (5 bases). The clonotype originates from a woman between 50 and 59 years old with acute or convalescent COVID-19. The source material was peripheral blood. This CDR3 reads CASSHSGDGGLHYGYTF. The CDR3 bases are TGTGCCAGCAGCCATTCCGGGGACGGAGGACTACACTATGGCTACACCTTC. The complete variable domain, with remaining parts taken from reference TRBV14 and TRBJ1-2, reads EAGVTQFPSHSVIEKGQTVTLRCDPISGHDNLYWYRRVMGKEIKFLLHFVKESKQDESGMPNNRFLAERTGGTYSTLKVQPAELEDSGVYFCASSHSGDGGLHYGYTFGSGTRLTVV.